Listed here is a single TCR beta chain. These data are taken from a study of technical replicates of blood from several donors. V shed 0 bases and J shed 4 bases, with 8 bases lying between them. Germline V CDR1 and CDR2: SGHRS, YFSETQ. The CDR3 runs 14 residues. Clones were sequenced by immunoSEQ multiplex PCR, and TCRdb holds only the in-frame ones, with some missing. The sample includes tens of thousands of clones, roughly 98% of them seen just once. This chain connects TRBV5-1 to TRBJ2-1, with a possible D match to TRBD1 (5 bases). This TCR was sampled from a human donor in good health. Sequencing was performed on T cells isolated from PBMCs. The CDR3 region has the DNA TGCGCCAGCAGCTTGGGACAGCAATACAATGAGCAGTTCTTC. Translating gives CASSLGQQYNEQFF.